The 3 T cell receptor beta chains listed next were all sequenced from one sample in a study of early T cells in non-severe SARS-CoV-2 infection. TCRdb passed the 5' RACE reads through MiXCR, listing each CDR3 protein once. The sample lists around 81,000 distinct CDR3 sequences; around 14% were seen once. The sample was whole blood. These receptors all stem from an adult who was a healthcare worker with PCR-confirmed SARS-CoV-2 infection or an uninfected control (not recorded which).

V gene TRBV29-1 combines with J gene TRBJ1-2; TRBD1 matches 7 bases. CDR1 SQVTM and CDR2 ANQGSEA come from the germline V gene. V trimming: 0 bases; J trimming: 6 bases; junction bases outside the gene matches: 4. This CDR3 region has 13 residues. CDR3 bases: TGCAGCGTTGAAGATTCAGGGGGGAATGGCTACACCTTC. It is translated as CSVEDSGGNGYTF.

This clonotype showed up just a few times. Its ends do not fully match the called genes, so a read error is possible. The rearrangement uses TRBV11-2 and TRBJ2-1; D possibly matches TRBD1 or TRBD2 (6 bases each). This CDR3 spans 15 amino acids. Germline CDR1 is SGHAT and CDR2 is FQNNGV. The CDR3 spells CATSHPGGSYNEQFF. DNA for the CDR3: TGTGCCACCAGCCACCCCGGGGGCTCGTACAATGAGCAGTTCTTC.

This clonotype has only a few counts. The chain links TRBV29-1 to TRBJ2-5; 8 bases line up with TRBD2. V was pared by 4 bases and J by 2 bases, with 3 bases of the junction left unmatched. Germline V CDR1 and CDR2: SQVTM, ANQGSEA. The CDR3 extends over 13 amino acids. In nucleotides, the CDR3 is TGCAGCGTTGCTGCGGGGGGACAAGAGACCCAGTACTTC. Residues: CSVAAGGQETQYF.